This T cell receptor (beta chain) was recovered during a study of regulatory T cells in long-lasting Graves disease. Researchers made TCR beta libraries by using iRepertoire HTBI primers and running Arm-PCR on CDR3 regions. TCRdb analysed the multiplex PCR reads with MiXCR anew, one entry per CDR3 protein. The data contain 350,000 to 550,000 distinct CDR3 sequences, about 14% of them singletons. Germline values: CDR1 KGHSH, CDR2 LQKENI. The length of the CDR3 is 16 residues. Study-wide findings and caveats: Newly diagnosed patients had higher TCR diversity than persistent Graves' patients did. Repertoires from persistent disease leaned toward TRBV28, TRBJ1-2 and TRBJ2-5. Persistent patients shared more public clonotypes (around 3,000) than new patients (about 1,000).

Time point meaning: newly diagnosed GD, antithyroid drugs for less than 3 months. PBMC RNA served as the TCR library source. This clonotype was counted a few times. The antigen is undetermined. The junction departs from germline at one end; a sequencing error may be responsible. The data were also submitted as part of a second study, on T cells in Graves' hyperthyroidism and ophthalmopathy.

This specimen consisted of peripheral blood mononuclear cells (PBMCs), obtained at new diagnosis, from a patient treated with antithyroid drugs. This TCR came from a woman aged 50 to 60 with Graves disease. The V gene is TRBV18, the J gene TRBJ2-3; TRBD1 matches at 7 bases. The CDR3 region is CASPPDNRGGTDTQYF. The DNA of the CDR3 is TGTGCCAGCCCACCAGATAACAGGGGAGGCACAGATACGCAGTATTTT. Combining the CDR3 with reference TRBV18 and TRBJ2-3 gives the whole variable domain NAGVMQNPRHLVRRRGQEARLRCSPMKGHSHVYWYRQLPEEGLKFMVYLQKENIIDESGMPKERFSAEFPKEGPSILRIQQVVRGDSAAYFCASPPDNRGGTDTQYFGPGTRLTVL.